A single sample gave rise to the 28 T cell receptor beta chains below, sequenced in a study of control samples from healthy donors and cancer patients. Repertoires were generated with immunoSEQ multiplex PCR, while TCRdb's copy carries only in-frame clones and drops some. Of 90,000 to 100,000 clones listed, about 80% are singletons. Material: blood. Receptors were obtained from a woman aged 25 to 39 in good health.

The chain carries TRBV7-9 and TRBJ2-5, with a tentative D call TRBD1 (6 bases). The CDR3 covers 15 residues. In germline, CDR1 is SEHNR, CDR2 FQNEAQ (reference sequence). V was clipped by 7 bases and J by 5 bases, with 20 bases between them. The CDR3 protein is CASTSGTGIWETQYF. In nucleotides, the CDR3 is TGTGCCAGCACCTCCGGCACAGGGATTTGGGAGACCCAGTACTTC.

CDR3 protein: CASSTSQGNTIYF. The CDR3 bases are TGTGCCAGCAGCACCTCCCAGGGGAACACCATATATTTT. The chain joins TRBV7-9 to TRBJ1-3; D may be TRBD1 (6 bases). Per the germline V gene, CDR1 is SEHNR and CDR2 is FQNEAQ (reference sequence). Trimming pared 5 bases from V and 7 bases from J, leaving 12 bases between. There are 13 residues in the CDR3.

The genes are TRBV19 and TRBJ2-3; D might be TRBD1 or TRBD2, each matching 6 bases. The V and J ends lost 2 bases and 2 bases respectively, with 14 bases between them. Germline assignment: CDR1 LNHDA and CDR2 SQIVND (reference sequence). There are 16 residues in the CDR3. The chain's CDR3 is CASSIFVGGPTDTQYF. CDR3 sequence (DNA): TGTGCCAGTAGTATATTTGTCGGGGGCCCCACAGATACGCAGTATTTT.

This clone was observed once. The chain has TRBV5-1 and TRBJ2-7; 10 nucleotides line up with TRBD2. V was pared by 4 bases and J by 4 bases, with 5 bases of the junction left unmatched. The CDR3 covers 14 residues. CDR1 is SGHRS and CDR2 is YFSETQ in the germline V gene. CDR3 region: CASSPGTSVYEQYF. Written as DNA, the CDR3 is TGCGCCAGCAGCCCCGGGACTAGCGTATACGAGCAGTACTTC.

The chain couples TRBV3-1 (or the pseudogene TRBV3-2) to TRBJ2-1; 7 nucleotides line up with TRBD2. This CDR3 has 18 residues. Germline V gives CDR1 LGHDT, CDR2 YNNKEL (reference sequence). V trimming: 0 bases; J trimming: 4 bases; junction bases outside the gene matches: 12. This CDR3 is CASSQERRGAGWYNEQFF. CDR3 bases: TGTGCCAGCAGCCAAGAGCGCCGGGGAGCGGGGTGGTACAATGAGCAGTTCTTC.

J is TRBJ1-1 and V is TRBV9; D is undetermined. The CDR3 length is 13 residues. Germline CDR1 SGDLS, CDR2 YYNGEE. V shed 3 bases and J shed 8 bases, with 14 bases lying between them. CDR3 in DNA: TGTGCCAGCAGCGCCCACTTGGGTGGGGAAGCTTTCTTT. Its translation is CASSAHLGGEAFF.

A note on this clone: The CDR3 does not close with the conserved phenylalanine or tryptophan, likely indicating a read error. The gene calls are TRBV9 and TRBJ1-1; D is unclear. The tail of the sequence fits TRBJ1-5 better, so the J call may be wrong. Germline V gives CDR1 SGDLS, CDR2 YYNGEE. The CDR3 sequence is 9 residues long. The CDR3 DNA follows: TGTGCCAGCAGCGACCGACAGCATGTG. It codes for CASSDRQHV.

A remark on this clone: One end of the junction fails to match germline, which may point to a read error. This chain connects TRBV15 to TRBJ2-5; 8 positions match TRBD2. The germline V gene has CDR1 LNHNV and CDR2 YYDKDF (reference sequence). This CDR3 has 15 residues. The CDR3 region is CATSGEDGGAGTQYF. The DNA for the CDR3 is TGTGCCACCAGCGGAGAGGACGGGGGGGCGGGGACCCAGTACTTC.

This clone occurred a few times. The V call is TRBV11-2, the J call TRBJ2-7; 11 nucleotides match TRBD1. Germline CDR1 SGHAT, CDR2 FQNNGV. The V segment lost 1 base and the J segment 11 bases; nucleotides outside the gene matches: 1. There are 12 residues in the CDR3. The CDR3, as DNA: TGTGCCAGCAGCTTAGGGGACAGGGGGAAGTACTTC. This codes for CASSLGDRGKYF.

The rearrangement uses TRBV25-1 and TRBJ2-3; 12 bases map to TRBD2. CDR1 is MGHDK, CDR2 SYGVNS, per germline. V dropped 4 bases and J dropped 3; count of bases not matched to a gene: 2. The CDR3 spans 15 residues. CDR3 coding DNA: TGTGCCAGCAGTGTTGGACTAGCGGGGACAGATACGCAGTATTTT. This codes for CASSVGLAGTDTQYF.

The CDR3 reads CASSLGVNYGYTF. The DNA of the CDR3 is TGCGCCAGCAGCTTGGGAGTAAACTATGGCTACACCTTC. The rearrangement links TRBV5-1 to TRBJ1-2; the D is unclear. Trimming shortened V by 0 bases and J by 2 bases, and 5 bases separated the two germline ends. The CDR3 consists of 13 residues. Germline V gene sequence: CDR1 SGHRS, CDR2 YFSETQ.

This chain joins TRBV6-5 and TRBJ1-1; D is uncertain. The CDR3 is made up of 13 amino acids. Trimming shortened V by 2 bases and J by 11 bases, and 15 bases separated the two germline ends. Germline loops: CDR1 MNHEY, CDR2 SVGAGI. Here the CDR3 DNA reads TGTGCCAGCAGTTACGATCAGGCCAGCGCGGCTTTCTTT. Translating it yields CASSYDQASAAFF.

V and J are TRBV2 and TRBJ1-2; TRBD1 matches 11 bases. J gave up 6 bases and V 6 bases, and 6 bases lay outside the gene matches. The CDR3 consists of 14 residues. Per germline, CDR1 SNHLY and CDR2 FYNNEI. CDR3 amino acids: CASSRDRGIDGYTF. CDR3 in DNA: TGTGCCAGCAGCCGGGACAGGGGGATTGATGGCTACACCTTC.

This chain uses TRBV19 with TRBJ1-4; no clear D gene. The V gene lost 1 base and the J gene lost 3 bases, with 9 bases spanning the gap. The CDR3 length is 15 residues. Germline loops: CDR1 LNHDA, CDR2 SQIVND (reference sequence). CDR3 loop: CASSIGFGANEKLFF. The DNA of the CDR3 is TGTGCCAGTAGTATAGGGTTCGGAGCTAATGAAAAACTGTTTTTT.

This chain joins TRBV12-5 and TRBJ2-5; 8 nucleotides line up with TRBD1. Germline V gene lookup returns CDR1 LGHNT and CDR2 FRNRAP. The CDR3 extends over 14 amino acids. V lost 6 bases and J lost 10; bases outside the gene matches: 13. The CDR3 is CASGHGQGLRGQYF. The CDR3 DNA sequence: TGTGCTAGTGGCCATGGACAGGGCCTACGTGGCCAGTACTTC.

The chain employs TRBV18 and TRBJ1-2, with 8 positions matching TRBD1. The CDR3 spans 13 residues. With 6 bases clipped from V and 7 bases from J, the junction kept 7 bases outside the gene matches. Germline V gene lookup returns CDR1 KGHSH and CDR2 LQKENI. The CDR3 nucleotides are TGTGCCAGCTCTTTGGACAGGGCGGGTGGCTACACCTTC. It codes for CASSLDRAGGYTF.

The chain is built from TRBV5-6 and TRBJ2-1, with 9 bases that match TRBD2. V gave up 4 bases and J gave up 7 bases; unmatched junction bases: 9. The V gene's germline CDR1 is SGHDT and CDR2 YYEEEE. This CDR3 comprises 15 residues. Written as DNA, the CDR3 is TGTGCCAGCAGCCCCGTAGGAGCGGGGGGTAATGAGCAGTTCTTC. Residues: CASSPVGAGGNEQFF. The variable domain in full, completed from reference TRBV5-6 and TRBJ2-1, reads DAGVTQSPTHLIKTRGQQVTLRCSPKSGHDTVSWYQQALGQGPQFIFQYYEEEERQRGNFPDRFSGHQFPNYSSELNVNALLLGDSALYLCASSPVGAGGNEQFFGPGTRLTVL.

The CDR3 is CASSLDREGYTF. DNA for the CDR3: TGTGCCAGCAGTTTAGACAGGGAAGGCTACACCTTC. The V gene is TRBV12-3 or TRBV12-4, the J gene TRBJ1-2, with D possibly TRBD1 on 6 matching bases. The CDR3 covers 12 residues. Deletions cut 1 base from V and 8 bases from J, with 8 bases between.

V is TRBV27 and J is TRBJ2-7; possibly TRBD1 for D (6 bases). CDR3 length: 14 amino acids. Per germline, CDR1 MNHEY and CDR2 SMNVEV (reference sequence). Trimming removed 7 bases from V and 4 bases from J, with 17 bases in between. CDR3: CASTEQGQGYEQYF. DNA for the CDR3: TGTGCCAGCACGGAACAGGGCCAGGGGTACGAGCAGTACTTC.

The chain is built from TRBV6-1 and TRBJ2-7; D assignment may be TRBD1 or TRBD2 (6 bases each). CDR3 length: 17 amino acids. Germline lookup yields CDR1 MNHNS and CDR2 SASEGT. The V end lost 0 bases, the J end lost 3 bases, and 18 bases lay between the germline ends. This CDR3 reads CASSEASRGAAIYEQYF. CDR3 nucleotide sequence: TGTGCCAGCAGTGAAGCATCGAGGGGGGCAGCGATCTACGAGCAGTACTTC.

The V call is TRBV21-1, the J call TRBJ1-5; whether TRBD1, the table's D call, matches the DNA was not checked. TRBV21-1 is designated a pseudogene. The CDR3 sequence is 14 residues long. The CDR3 DNA is TGTGCCAGCAGCAAAGAAAGCCGCAGGGAGCCCCAGCATTTT. The encoded protein is CASSKESRREPQHF.

This chain joins TRBV19 and TRBJ1-5; TRBD1 matches 8 bases. This CDR3 contains 15 residues. CDR1 is LNHDA, CDR2 SQIVND, per germline (reference sequence). V lost 10 bases, J lost 3 bases, and 11 bases stayed unmatched. The CDR3, as DNA: TGTGCCACCCTAACCGGGACAGGATCCAATCAGCCCCAGCATTTT. It encodes CATLTGTGSNQPQHF. The variable domain in full, with the rest retrieved from reference TRBV19 and TRBJ1-5, is DGGITQSPKYLFRKEGQNVTLSCEQNLNHDAMYWYRQDPGQGLRLIYYSQIVNDFQKGDIAEGYSVSREKKESFPLTVTSAQKNPTAFYLCATLTGTGSNQPQHFGDGTRLSIL.

This chain connects TRBV19 to TRBJ1-1; no clear D gene. CDR3 length: 15 amino acids. CDR1 LNHDA and CDR2 SQIVND come from the germline V gene (reference sequence). Trimming cost V 5 bases and J 0 bases, with 13 bases left between them. This CDR3 is CASSLWTVMNTEAFF. Written as DNA, the CDR3 is TGTGCCAGTAGTTTATGGACGGTTATGAACACTGAAGCTTTCTTT.

This clone has a single count. J is TRBJ1-6 and V is TRBV6-5, with D hard to call. The germline V gene encodes CDR1 MNHEY and CDR2 SVGAGI. V gave up 6 bases and J gave up 0 bases, with 9 bases separating them. This CDR3 comprises 15 residues. In DNA form, the CDR3 reads TGTGCCAGCAGGCGACTGAGCTCCTATAATTCACCCCTCCACTTT. This sequence encodes CASRRLSSYNSPLHF.

The chain links TRBV5-6 to TRBJ2-3, with 7 bases identical to TRBD2. Germline V gene data show CDR1 as SGHDT and CDR2 as YYEEEE. This CDR3 comprises 15 residues. The junction had 4 bases not matched to a gene; V was cut back by 0 bases and J by 3 bases. For the CDR3, the DNA is TGTGCCAGCAGCTTGGCGGCGGGGGTAACAGATACGCAGTATTTT. Translating it yields CASSLAAGVTDTQYF.

The chain's CDR3 is CASSPTLGTEAFF. CDR3 nucleotide sequence: TGTGCCAGCAGCCCAACCCTGGGCACTGAAGCTTTCTTT. V is TRBV9 and J is TRBJ1-1; D not certain. The CDR3 totals 13 residues. The V end lost 4 bases, the J end lost 4 bases, and 11 bases lay between the germline ends. The germline gives CDR1 SGDLS, CDR2 YYNGEE.

V usage is TRBV9 and J usage is TRBJ2-3; weak D call: TRBD1 (6 bases). The germline gives CDR1 SGDLS, CDR2 YYNGEE. With 4 bases removed from V and 0 bases from J, the gap between germline ends came to 15 bases. The CDR3 sequence is 16 residues long. Here the CDR3 DNA reads TGTGCCAGCAGCCCAGGGGTAAACCCTAGCACAGATACGCAGTATTTT. This codes for CASSPGVNPSTDTQYF.

This sequence joins TRBV5-1 and TRBJ2-2; D ambiguous. Germline V gene data show CDR1 as SGHRS and CDR2 as YFSETQ. Trimming took 5 bases from V and 4 from J, leaving 9 bases between them. The CDR3 spans 13 residues. The CDR3 nucleotides are TGCGCCAGCAGGCTAGTTATCACCGGGGAGCTGTTTTTT. Protein product: CASRLVITGELFF.